These 16 T cell receptor beta chains were sequenced from one sample in a study of T cell changes during pregnancy in multiple sclerosis. Assay used: immunoSEQ multiplex PCR; TCRdb lists only in-frame clones, some missing. The sample holds tens of thousands of clones; 90% to 95% are singletons and the top ten take around 0.6%. This sample comprised CD4+ T cells from peripheral blood mononuclear cells, obtained in the second trimester of pregnancy. These receptors were collected from a female donor with multiple sclerosis, enrolled in a pregnancy study.

The chain recombines TRBV6-1 with TRBJ1-1; D unresolved. The germline gives CDR1 MNHNS, CDR2 SASEGT. Deletions cut 1 base from V and 0 bases from J, with 9 bases between. The CDR3 runs to 15 residues. CDR3 DNA sequence: TGTGCCAGCAGTGAAGAAGGCAGGATGAACACTGAAGCTTTCTTT. It specifies CASSEEGRMNTEAFF.

In this sample, this clone turned up once. The rearrangement links TRBV6-5 to TRBJ2-5; D is unclear. This CDR3 region has 14 residues. V lost 6 bases, J lost 4 bases, and 15 bases lay in between. Germline values: CDR1 MNHEY, CDR2 SVGAGI. The chain's CDR3 is CASRPFEESETQYF. The CDR3 DNA reads as TGTGCCAGCAGACCCTTTGAGGAGTCAGAGACCCAGTACTTC.

The chain has TRBV6-1 and TRBJ2-5; D might be TRBD2 (5 bases). Germline assignment: CDR1 MNHNS and CDR2 SASEGT. With 7 bases removed from V and 5 bases from J, the gap between germline ends came to 8 bases. The CDR3 consists of 11 residues. Here the CDR3 reads CASTGVETQYF. CDR3 in DNA: TGTGCCAGCACCGGGGTGGAGACCCAGTACTTC.

In nucleotides, the CDR3 is TGTGCCAGCAGCTTAGTGGGGGAGCGGGGGCCCTACTCCTACAATGAGCAGTTCTTC. This translates into CASSLVGERGPYSYNEQFF. V gene TRBV11-2 combines with J gene TRBJ2-1; TRBD2 matches at 8 bases. V was pared by 1 base and J by 0 bases, with 11 bases of the junction left unmatched. CDR1 SGHAT and CDR2 FQNNGV come from the germline V gene. The CDR3 has 19 amino acids. The variable domain in full, completed from reference TRBV11-2 and TRBJ2-1, reads EAGVAQSPRYKIIEKRQSVAFWCNPISGHATLYWYQQILGQGPKLLIQFQNNGVVDDSQLPKDRFSAERLKGVDSTLKIQPAKLEDSAVYLCASSLVGERGPYSYNEQFFGPGTRLTVL.

The chain employs TRBV25-1 and TRBJ1-2; the match to TRBD1 covers 9 bases. The CDR3 has 15 residues. Germline V gives CDR1 MGHDK, CDR2 SYGVNS. The junction had 8 bases not matched to a gene; V was cut back by 1 base and J by 8 bases. The CDR3 sequence is CASSEFGQGIRGYTF. In DNA form, the CDR3 reads TGTGCCAGCAGTGAATTCGGACAGGGGATACGCGGCTACACCTTC.

CDR3 in DNA: TGTGCCAGCAGCCAAATACTAGCGGGGGGGGAGGATACGCAGTATTTT. This translates into CASSQILAGGEDTQYF. The gene calls are TRBV4-2 and TRBJ2-3; 13 bases agree with TRBD2. The V gene's germline CDR1 is LGHNA and CDR2 YNFKEQ. This CDR3 comprises 16 residues. V lost 2 bases, J lost 6 bases, and 5 bases stayed unmatched.

V and J are TRBV7-2 and TRBJ2-4, with 7 bases identical to TRBD1. V gave up 5 bases and J gave up 7 bases; unmatched junction bases: 8. There are 14 residues in the CDR3. Germline V gene sequence: CDR1 SGHTA, CDR2 FQGNSA. The CDR3 protein is CASSINRGGNIQYF. The CDR3 DNA reads TGTGCCAGCAGCATCAACAGGGGCGGGAACATTCAGTACTTC.

The chain links TRBV5-5 to TRBJ2-7, with 8 bases lining up with TRBD2. CDR1 and CDR2 from the germline V gene are SGHKS and YYEKEE (reference sequence). The CDR3 spans 14 residues. The trim removed 0 bases at V and 1 base at J, leaving 0 bases unmatched. Written as DNA, the CDR3 is TGTGCCAGCAGCTTGGTAGCGGGATCCTACGAGCAGTACTTC. Translated, it gives CASSLVAGSYEQYF.

By frequency in the sample, this clone is medium-sized (0.01 to 0.1%). The chain combines TRBV7-2 with TRBJ1-2, with D possibly matching TRBD1 (6 bases). CDR3 length equals 15 residues. The germline V gene encodes CDR1 SGHTA and CDR2 FQGNSA. Trimming took 1 base from V and 6 from J, leaving 15 bases between them. For the CDR3, the DNA is TGTGCCAGCAGCTTAGAGACAGGATACTCGGATGGCTACACCTTC. It yields the protein CASSLETGYSDGYTF.

The V and J genes are TRBV6-6 and TRBJ1-1; D gene unclear. V was trimmed by 2 bases and J by 0 bases, leaving 10 bases between them. There are 15 residues in the CDR3. Looked up from germline, CDR1 is MNHNY and CDR2 is SVGAGI (reference sequence). As DNA, the CDR3 is TGTGCCAGCAGTTACCCGAGAGGTTTGAACACTGAAGCTTTCTTT. Protein: CASSYPRGLNTEAFF.

The chain combines TRBV13 with TRBJ2-7; 8 nucleotides agree with TRBD2. The CDR3 covers 17 residues. CDR1 is PRHDT and CDR2 is FYEKMQ in the germline V gene (reference sequence). The J segment lost 0 bases and the V segment lost 6 bases, leaving 13 bases of the junction unmatched. CDR3 residues: CASRVDDRGGNSYEQYF. CDR3 coding DNA: TGTGCCAGCAGGGTGGATGACCGGGGGGGAAACTCCTACGAGCAGTACTTC.

The chain has TRBV5-4 and TRBJ1-6, with TRBD1 identical over 10 bases. This CDR3 spans 15 amino acids. The V gene end was trimmed by 3 bases and the J gene end by 7 bases; junction bases not matched to a gene: 4. Germline CDR1 reads SGHNT; CDR2 reads YYREEE (reference sequence). The CDR3 protein is CASSSMGQGNSPLHF. The CDR3 DNA is TGTGCCAGCAGCTCGATGGGACAGGGGAATTCACCCCTCCACTTT.

This sequence joins TRBV6-6 and TRBJ1-6; 7 bases fit TRBD1. Trimming removed 6 bases from V and 7 bases from J; junction bases left unmatched: 6. The CDR3 runs to 14 residues. Germline V gene lookup returns CDR1 MNHNY and CDR2 SVGAGI (reference sequence). The CDR3 DNA is TGTGCCAGCAGATCCGGGACAGAGAATTCACCCCTCCACTTT. This translates into CASRSGTENSPLHF.

CDR3 nucleotides: TGTGCCTGGAGTGTACCGGGGGGCGATGAAAAACTGTTTTTT. Amino acids: CAWSVPGGDEKLFF. The J gene is TRBJ1-4, the V gene TRBV30, with a weak D call TRBD1 (6 bases). Trimming cost V 0 bases and J 6 bases, with 11 bases left between them. The germline V gene has CDR1 GTSNPN and CDR2 SVGIG (reference sequence). This CDR3 has 14 residues.

The J gene is TRBJ2-1, the V gene TRBV5-4, with 8 bases fitting TRBD1. With V trimmed by 0 bases and J by 2 bases, 4 bases remained unmatched. The CDR3 is 16 residues long. Germline loops: CDR1 SGHNT, CDR2 YYREEE (reference sequence). The CDR3 region has the DNA TGTGCCAGCAGCTTGGATGTACAGGGGGCCTACAATGAGCAGTTCTTC. It codes for CASSLDVQGAYNEQFF.

This clone has just one count. CDR3 sequence reads: CASSLDEGLYGGYTF. The DNA for the CDR3 is TGCGCCAGCAGCTTGGACGAGGGCCTCTACGGGGGCTACACCTTC. The chain couples TRBV5-1 to TRBJ1-2; no firm D call. Germline CDR1 SGHRS, CDR2 YFSETQ. Trimming removed 0 bases at V and 8 bases at J, with 17 bases between. The CDR3 is made up of 15 amino acids.